These 12 T cell receptor beta chains originate from one sample sequenced in a study of shared clonotypes between healthy human individuals. The repertoire was sequenced with immunoSEQ multiplex PCR; TCRdb's copy has only in-frame clones and lacks some. The profile shows roughly 2,500,000 clones, approximately 93% of them singletons. Sequencing input: naive CD4+ T cells from PBMCs. Regarding subset: CD45RA+ positively selected. The receptors here all came from a man between 18 and 29 years old in good health. Some clones in this sample may be carry-over from other donors' samples.

This clone appeared once. This chain links TRBV30 with TRBJ2-1; TRBD2 might be the D (6 bases). With 1 base removed from V and 1 base from J, the gap between germline ends came to 11 bases. In germline, CDR1 is GTSNPN, CDR2 SVGIG (reference sequence). This CDR3 has 15 amino acids. The CDR3 nucleotides read TGTGCCTGGAGTGGAGGAGGGCGGTCCTACAATGAGCAGTTCTTC. As protein: CAWSGGGRSYNEQFF.

The J gene is TRBJ2-7, the V gene TRBV7-2; D tentatively fits TRBD1 or TRBD2 (5 bases each). V shed 4 bases and J shed 3 bases, with 13 bases lying between them. CDR1 and CDR2 (germline): SGHTA, FQGNSA. CDR3 length: 14 amino acids. The CDR3 bases are TGTGCCAGCAGCTCAGGGCGGGTAATCTACGAGCAGTACTTC. Residues: CASSSGRVIYEQYF.

The chain carries TRBV7-3 and TRBJ1-1, with 10 nucleotides matching TRBD1. V lost 5 bases and J lost 8; bases outside the gene matches: 2. This CDR3 has 12 amino acids. Germline V gene data show CDR1 as SGHTA and CDR2 as FQGTGA. The CDR3 region has the DNA TGTGCCAGCAGCCGGACAGGGGGGGAAGCTTTCTTT. Protein sequence: CASSRTGGEAFF.

The J gene is TRBJ2-2, the V gene TRBV19, with 7 positions matching TRBD1. Germline CDR1 is LNHDA and CDR2 is SQIVND (reference sequence). V was pared by 7 bases and J by 5 bases, with 10 bases of the junction left unmatched. The CDR3 is 15 amino acids. This CDR3 is CASTHANRGTGELFF. In nucleotides, the CDR3 is TGTGCCAGTACTCACGCAAACAGGGGTACCGGGGAGCTGTTTTTT. Full variable domain (remainder filled in from reference TRBV19 and TRBJ2-2): DGGITQSPKYLFRKEGQNVTLSCEQNLNHDAMYWYRQDPGQGLRLIYYSQIVNDFQKGDIAEGYSVSREKKESFPLTVTSAQKNPTAFYLCASTHANRGTGELFFGEGSRLTVL.

The CDR3 is CASSGNNQPQHF. As DNA, the CDR3 is TGTGCCAGCAGTGGTAACAATCAGCCCCAGCATTTT. The chain recombines TRBV2 with TRBJ1-5, with D hard to call. The germline gives CDR1 SNHLY, CDR2 FYNNEI. V lost 4 bases and J 3 bases, leaving 4 bases between the germline ends. This CDR3 region has 12 residues.

This chain joins TRBV7-3 and TRBJ2-1; 7 nucleotides agree with TRBD2. The CDR3 consists of 16 residues. V was clipped by 4 bases and J by 9 bases; unmatched bases: 15. Germline lookup yields CDR1 SGHTA and CDR2 FQGTGA. The DNA for the CDR3 is TGTGCCAGCAGCTCTCTTGTCCCTCAATCGGGAGGTGAGCAGTTCTTC. Its translation: CASSSLVPQSGGEQFF.

The chain recombines TRBV27 with TRBJ1-1, with D unclear. Germline CDR1 MNHEY, CDR2 SMNVEV (reference sequence). Trimming shortened V by 4 bases and J by 5 bases, and 8 bases separated the two germline ends. The CDR3 length is 12 residues. The CDR3 DNA reads as TGTGCCAGCAGTTCCCGGAGAACTGAAGCTTTCTTT. Its protein is CASSSRRTEAFF.

The J gene is TRBJ2-3, the V gene TRBV5-1; D is possibly TRBD2 (5 bases). V dropped 0 bases and J dropped 2 bases, with 13 bases sitting between them. The V gene's germline CDR1 is SGHRS and CDR2 YFSETQ. The CDR3 consists of 16 residues. The CDR3 is CASSLDGNWVTDTQYF. The CDR3 DNA reads as TGCGCCAGCAGCTTGGACGGGAATTGGGTCACAGATACGCAGTATTTT. Full variable domain (remainder filled in from reference TRBV5-1 and TRBJ2-3): KAGVTQTPRYLIKTRGQQVTLSCSPISGHRSVSWYQQTPGQGLQFLFEYFSETQRNKGNFPGRFSGRQFSNSRSEMNVSTLELGDSALYLCASSLDGNWVTDTQYFGPGTRLTVL.

The chain recombines TRBV28 with TRBJ1-2; D may be TRBD1 (5 bases). Trimming took 3 bases from V and 6 from J, leaving 14 bases between them. Looked up from germline, CDR1 is MDHEN and CDR2 is SYDVKM. This CDR3 has 14 residues. Here the CDR3 DNA reads TGTGCCAGCAGTTTGGGTCCAGGAGGGGATGGCTACACCTTC. Translating it yields CASSLGPGGDGYTF.

CDR3 in DNA: TGTGCCAGCAGCGCTAGCGGGACAGGGGCCTATGGCTACACCTTC. It encodes CASSASGTGAYGYTF. The chain links TRBV7-9 to TRBJ1-2; 10 bases are shared with TRBD1. V was clipped by 5 bases and J by 4 bases; unmatched bases: 7. The V gene's germline CDR1 is SEHNR and CDR2 FQNEAQ (reference sequence). The CDR3 length is 15 residues.

In the case of this clone: This sample also contains other DNA sequences that code for the same CDR3. The J gene is TRBJ2-7, the V gene TRBV7-9; D ambiguous. Germline V gene data show CDR1 as SEHNR and CDR2 as FQNEAQ (reference sequence). The CDR3 runs 14 residues. The V and J ends lost 4 bases and 0 bases respectively, with 10 bases between them. The CDR3 reads CASSSGRSSYEQYF. DNA for the CDR3: TGTGCCAGCAGCTCAGGCCGTAGCTCCTACGAGCAGTACTTC.

This clone was observed a single time. The chain is built from TRBV4-2 and TRBJ2-3; D is uncertain. CDR1 LGHNA and CDR2 YNFKEQ come from the germline V gene. This CDR3 spans 14 amino acids. The V gene lost 0 bases and the J gene lost 3 bases, with 7 bases spanning the gap. Here the CDR3 DNA reads TGTGCCAGCAGCCAAGATACCAGAACAGATACGCAGTATTTT. Translation: CASSQDTRTDTQYF.